This T cell receptor beta chain was sequenced for a study of Ad26.COV2.S vaccination and SARS-CoV-2 variants. Whole-study results and caveats: While placebo recipients had lower spike-specific TCR breadth, vaccine recipients had more.

This CDR3 contains 14 residues. Per the germline V gene, CDR1 is SEHNR and CDR2 is FQNEAQ (reference sequence). V was pared by 5 bases and J by 2 bases, with 9 bases between. The method was immunoSEQ multiplex PCR; TCRdb's version includes in-frame clones alone and lacks a portion of them. Among around 450,000 clones listed, 80% to 95% were seen once. Worth noting for this clone: Its antigen is unidentified.

Sample treatment: some 20 received Ad26.COV2.S at low or high dose, single or two shots; about 5 received placebo; per-sample allocation not given. Day 63 following the first vaccine or placebo injection was when the samples were taken. This chain links TRBV7-9 with TRBJ1-4; no clear D gene. This TCR came from a person aged 18 to 65 who received the Ad26.COV2.S COVID-19 vaccine or a placebo. Sequenced material: peripheral blood, taken in a trial of Ad26.COV2.S vaccine versus placebo. In DNA, the CDR3 is TGTGCCAGCAGCACGGCCCCGACTAATGAAAAACTGTTTTTT. This sequence encodes CASSTAPTNEKLFF.